A single sample gave rise to the 27 T cell receptor beta chains below, sequenced in a study of technical replicates of blood from a handful of donors. Sequencing was performed with immunoSEQ multiplex PCR; in TCRdb, only in-frame clones are kept and a portion is missing. The sample lists roughly 70,000 clones, roughly 93% occurring once. The sequenced sample was T cells isolated from PBMCs. The receptor source for this set is a human donor in good health.

This clone occurred once. This chain joins TRBV19 and TRBJ1-2; D may be TRBD1 (5 bases). With 5 bases removed from V and 5 bases from J, the gap between germline ends came to 24 bases. From germline, CDR1 is LNHDA and CDR2 SQIVND (reference sequence). The CDR3 loop spans 17 amino acids. CDR3: CASSADPGGIPDYGYTF. The DNA for the CDR3 is TGTGCCAGTAGTGCAGACCCCGGGGGGATTCCGGATTATGGCTACACCTTC.

This clone was picked up one time. The rearrangement links TRBV7-2 to TRBJ2-5, with TRBD1 matching over 11 bases. After removal of 8 bases from V and 4 bases from J, the junction contained 3 bases not matched to a gene. This CDR3 spans 13 amino acids. The germline gives CDR1 SGHTA, CDR2 FQGNSA. CDR3 in amino acids: CASGGTGGETQYF. The CDR3 DNA reads TGTGCCAGCGGTGGGACAGGGGGAGAGACCCAGTACTTC.

This chain uses TRBV19 with TRBJ2-7; a weak D match, TRBD1 (5 bases). The CDR3 loop spans 13 amino acids. The V gene's germline CDR1 is LNHDA and CDR2 SQIVND (reference sequence). Trimming stripped 9 bases from V and 0 bases from J, with 12 bases between. DNA for the CDR3: TGTGCCAGATGCGAGCAGGGCTCCTACGAGCAGTACTTC. It yields the protein CARCEQGSYEQYF.

The chain has TRBV6-5 and TRBJ1-6, with D possibly TRBD1 on 6 matching bases. The CDR3 contains 14 residues. Germline V CDR1 and CDR2: MNHEY, SVGAGI. The V end lost 11 bases, the J end lost 5 bases, and 16 bases lay between the germline ends. The CDR3 DNA reads TGTGCCTCCCGCAGGACAGTTAATAATTCACCCCTCCACTTT. This translates into CASRRTVNNSPLHF.

The rearrangement links TRBV19 to TRBJ1-1; a weak D match, TRBD1 (5 bases). This CDR3 is 19 amino acids long. Trimming took 1 base from V and 5 from J, leaving 26 bases between them. CDR1 and CDR2 (germline): LNHDA, SQIVND (reference sequence). Here the CDR3 DNA reads TGTGCCAGTAGTATAGTTCGATCAAACACAGGACACGTGGATACTGAAGCTTTCTTT. Encoded protein: CASSIVRSNTGHVDTEAFF.

This clone came up once. This chain uses TRBV5-1 with TRBJ2-2, with D tentatively TRBD2 (5 bases). Germline CDR1 is SGHRS and CDR2 is YFSETQ. V was cut by 3 bases and J by 3 bases, with 6 bases left in between. The CDR3 extends over 13 amino acids. The CDR3 loop is CASSWRDTGELFF. CDR3 nucleotides: TGCGCCAGCAGCTGGCGGGACACCGGGGAGCTGTTTTTT.

J is TRBJ2-7 and V is TRBV7-8; a weak D match, TRBD2 (5 bases). Trimming removed 5 bases from V and 4 bases from J, with 12 bases in between. This CDR3 has 13 residues. From germline, CDR1 is SGHVS and CDR2 FQNEAQ. As DNA, the CDR3 is TGTGCCAGCAGCCCACGGGGAAGGTACGAGCAGTACTTC. Translated: CASSPRGRYEQYF.

In its sample, this clone was seen once. The chain is built from TRBV29-1 and TRBJ2-7, with 10 bases aligning to TRBD1. Trimming at V came to 4 bases and at J to 7 bases, leaving 4 bases not matched to a gene. This CDR3 spans 12 amino acids. Per germline, CDR1 SQVTM and CDR2 ANQGSEA. CDR3: CSVGGQGWEQYF. In nucleotides, the CDR3 is TGCAGCGTTGGGGGACAGGGGTGGGAGCAGTACTTC.

The chain employs TRBV25-1 and TRBJ2-5, with D possibly TRBD1 on 7 matching bases. Trimming pared 6 bases from V and 0 bases from J, leaving 17 bases between. Germline V gives CDR1 MGHDK, CDR2 SYGVNS. This CDR3 has 16 amino acids. CDR3 nucleotide sequence: TGTGCCAGCAGATCTGTGGCAGGGGGGTACCAAGAGACCCAGTACTTC. It encodes CASRSVAGGYQETQYF. The full variable domain, completed using reference TRBV25-1 and TRBJ2-5, is EADIYQTPRYLVIGTGKKITLECSQTMGHDKMYWYQQDPGMELHLIHYSYGVNSTEKGDLSSESTVSRIRTEHFPLTLESARPSHTSQYLCASRSVAGGYQETQYFGPGTRLLVL.

The chain has TRBV9 and TRBJ1-2, with 10 bases matching TRBD1. This CDR3 is built from 13 residues. The germline V gene encodes CDR1 SGDLS and CDR2 YYNGEE. The J segment lost 8 bases and the V segment lost 2 bases, leaving 3 bases of the junction unmatched. CDR3: CASSVWTGGGYTF. The CDR3 region has the DNA TGTGCCAGCAGCGTCTGGACAGGGGGAGGCTACACCTTC. The whole variable domain, remainder taken from reference TRBV9 and TRBJ1-2, is DSGVTQTPKHLITATGQRVTLRCSPRSGDLSVYWYQQSLDQGLQFLIQYYNGEERAKGNILERFSAQQFPDLHSELNLSSLELGDSALYFCASSVWTGGGYTFGSGTRLTVV.

The J gene is TRBJ2-7, the V gene TRBV2; D gene ambiguous. The CDR3 runs to 10 residues. Germline-derived CDR1 and CDR2 are SNHLY and FYNNEI. V was cut by 5 bases and J by 6 bases, with 5 bases left in between. CDR3 DNA: TGTGCCAGCAGTCTAACCGAGCAGTACTTC. Translating gives CASSLTEQYF.

The chain employs TRBV30 and TRBJ1-3; 7 bases line up with TRBD1. V lost 1 base and J lost 2; bases outside the gene matches: 8. From germline, CDR1 is GTSNPN and CDR2 SVGIG (reference sequence). CDR3 size: 16 residues. CDR3 residues: CAWSAMFTGAGNTIYF. CDR3 bases: TGTGCCTGGAGTGCCATGTTTACAGGGGCTGGAAACACCATATATTTT. Filled out from reference TRBV30 and TRBJ1-3, the complete variable domain reads SQTIHQWPATLVQPVGSPLSLECTVEGTSNPNLYWYRQAAGRGLQLLFYSVGIGQISSEVPQNLSASRPQDRQFILSSKKLLLSDSGFYLCAWSAMFTGAGNTIYFGEGSWLTVV.

The CDR3 DNA is TGTGCCAGCAGCTCTCCCGGACTAGCGGGGTGGTTCACAGATACGCAGTATTTT. It is translated as CASSSPGLAGWFTDTQYF. The gene calls are TRBV7-6 and TRBJ2-3; 12 nucleotides line up with TRBD2. Trimming removed 4 bases from V and 2 bases from J; junction bases left unmatched: 10. The germline V gene encodes CDR1 SGHVS and CDR2 FNYEAQ. The length of the CDR3 is 18 residues.

The V gene is TRBV19, the J gene TRBJ1-5; 7 nucleotides match TRBD1. The germline V gene encodes CDR1 LNHDA and CDR2 SQIVND (reference sequence). Trimming at V came to 11 bases and at J to 2 bases, leaving 9 bases not matched to a gene. The CDR3 has 14 residues. As DNA, the CDR3 is TGTGCCGGGGGGAGCACAGGGGGCAATCAGCCCCAGCATTTT. Its protein is CAGGSTGGNQPQHF. Full variable domain (missing parts from reference TRBV19 and TRBJ1-5): DGGITQSPKYLFRKEGQNVTLSCEQNLNHDAMYWYRQDPGQGLRLIYYSQIVNDFQKGDIAEGYSVSREKKESFPLTVTSAQKNPTAFYLCAGGSTGGNQPQHFGDGTRLSIL.

The rearrangement links TRBV15 to TRBJ1-3; D is unclear. Per germline, CDR1 LNHNV and CDR2 YYDKDF (reference sequence). The CDR3 spans 19 residues. V was pared by 0 bases and J by 1 base, with 19 bases between. CDR3 residues: CATSRDFILPTYSGNTIYF. CDR3 coding DNA: TGTGCCACCAGCAGAGATTTTATTTTACCGACATATTCTGGAAACACCATATATTTT.

This chain joins TRBV11-3 and TRBJ2-7; D possibly corresponds to TRBD2 (5 bases). The length of the CDR3 is 14 residues. Germline V gives CDR1 SGHNT, CDR2 YENEEA. The ends were cut back, 3 bases at V and 3 bases at J, with 12 bases in the middle. The CDR3 here is CASSFRGANYEQYF. CDR3 nucleotides: TGTGCCAGCAGCTTCCGGGGTGCTAACTACGAGCAGTACTTC.

The chain couples TRBV30 to TRBJ1-2, with 7 nucleotides matching TRBD1. V lost 3 bases, J lost 8 bases, and 3 bases stayed unmatched. CDR3 length: 11 residues. CDR1 and CDR2 (germline): GTSNPN, SVGIG (reference sequence). The CDR3 loop is CAWSPGGGYTF. Written as DNA, the CDR3 is TGTGCCTGGAGCCCAGGGGGGGGCTACACCTTC.

The rearrangement links TRBV7-6 to TRBJ2-3; no reliable D call. Germline CDR1 reads SGHVS; CDR2 reads FNYEAQ. The CDR3 loop spans 17 amino acids. Trimming left V 1 base short and J 0 bases short, with 14 bases between. CDR3 loop: CASSLVSHYRSTDTQYF. The CDR3, as DNA: TGTGCCAGCAGCTTAGTGTCGCACTACCGGAGCACAGATACGCAGTATTTT.

The V gene is TRBV5-1, the J gene TRBJ2-7; perhaps TRBD1 as D (5 bases). There are 16 residues in the CDR3. The V end lost 2 bases, the J end lost 2 bases, and 17 bases lay between the germline ends. From germline, CDR1 is SGHRS and CDR2 YFSETQ. CDR3 loop: CASSLQWAGSTYEQYF. DNA of the CDR3: TGCGCCAGCAGCTTACAGTGGGCAGGGTCGACCTACGAGCAGTACTTC.

This clone turned up a few times. The chain has TRBV11-3 and TRBJ1-1; possible D gene TRBD1, 5 bases. The CDR3 has 14 residues. V was pared by 3 bases and J by 0 bases, with 8 bases between. CDR1 SGHNT and CDR2 YENEEA come from the germline V gene. For the CDR3, the DNA is TGTGCCAGCAGCTTTGGCAGGGTGAACACTGAAGCTTTCTTT. It encodes CASSFGRVNTEAFF.

This rearrangement joins TRBV7-2 to TRBJ1-2; perhaps TRBD1 as D (5 bases). CDR1 and CDR2 (germline): SGHTA, FQGNSA. V lost 5 bases and J 3 bases, leaving 22 bases between the germline ends. The CDR3 runs 17 residues. The chain's CDR3 is CASSPRGQWGRYYGYTF. The CDR3 DNA reads TGTGCCAGCAGCCCTCGAGGGCAGTGGGGGAGGTACTATGGCTACACCTTC.

The chain combines TRBV15 with TRBJ1-1, with unresolved D. The CDR3 is 13 amino acids. Germline CDR1 LNHNV, CDR2 YYDKDF (reference sequence). V shed 3 bases and J shed 0 bases, with 5 bases lying between them. The CDR3 DNA reads as TGTGCCACCAGCAGGACAATGAACACTGAAGCTTTCTTT. This gives the protein CATSRTMNTEAFF.

V is TRBV2 and J is TRBJ1-2; tentatively, D is TRBD1 (6 bases). V lost 4 bases and J 2 bases, leaving 11 bases between the germline ends. Per the germline V gene, CDR1 is SNHLY and CDR2 is FYNNEI. The CDR3 is 14 amino acids. DNA for the CDR3: TGTGCCAGCAGTGCGGACAGCTACAACTATGGCTACACCTTC. It specifies CASSADSYNYGYTF.

The J gene is TRBJ2-7, the V gene TRBV11-1; 8 bases align to TRBD1. This CDR3 is 15 amino acids long. CDR1 SGHAT and CDR2 FQDESV come from the germline V gene (reference sequence). J gave up 6 bases and V 1 base, and 8 bases lay outside the gene matches. CDR3 sequence reads: CASSLVGRGRLEQYF. The CDR3 DNA sequence: TGTGCCAGCAGCTTAGTCGGCAGGGGGCGCCTCGAGCAGTACTTC. Looking up the rest from reference TRBV11-1 and TRBJ2-7 gives the full variable domain: EAEVAQSPRYKITEKSQAVAFWCDPISGHATLYWYRQILGQGPELLVQFQDESVVDDSQLPKDRFSAERLKGVDSTLKIQPAELGDSAMYLCASSLVGRGRLEQYFGPGTRLTVT.

The rearrangement links TRBV11-3 to TRBJ2-1; possible D gene TRBD2, 5 bases. The CDR3 has 14 amino acids. V lost 1 base and J 5 bases, leaving 9 bases between the germline ends. Germline CDR1 reads SGHNT; CDR2 reads YENEEA. The CDR3: CASSLAGGHNEQFF. The CDR3 DNA follows: TGTGCCAGCAGCTTAGCCGGCGGGCACAATGAGCAGTTCTTC.

The chain links TRBV27 to TRBJ2-3, with 7 bases fitting TRBD2. Germline CDR1 MNHEY, CDR2 SMNVEV (reference sequence). The junction had 8 bases not matched to a gene; V was cut back by 3 bases and J by 2 bases. The CDR3 sequence is 16 residues long. In DNA form, the CDR3 reads TGTGCCAGCAGTTTTTTGACTAGCCCCTACACAGATACGCAGTATTTT. It codes for CASSFLTSPYTDTQYF.

The V gene is TRBV7-9, the J gene TRBJ2-7; 8 bases fit TRBD2. CDR1 and CDR2 from the germline V gene are SEHNR and FQNEAQ (reference sequence). V shed 1 base and J 6 bases; nucleotides not matched to a gene: 5. The CDR3 runs to 14 residues. The DNA of the CDR3 is TGTGCCAGCAGCTTAGTCACGGCGGGAGGCGAGCAGTACTTC. This codes for CASSLVTAGGEQYF.